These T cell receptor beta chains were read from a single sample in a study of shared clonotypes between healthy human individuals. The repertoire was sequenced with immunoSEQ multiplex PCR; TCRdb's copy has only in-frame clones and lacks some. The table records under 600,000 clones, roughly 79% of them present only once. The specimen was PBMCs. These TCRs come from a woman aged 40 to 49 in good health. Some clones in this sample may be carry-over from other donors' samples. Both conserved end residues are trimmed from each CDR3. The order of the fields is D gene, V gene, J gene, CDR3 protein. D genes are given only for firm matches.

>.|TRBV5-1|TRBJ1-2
ASSLSSANYGYT
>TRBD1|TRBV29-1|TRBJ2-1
SAEGAAPYNEQF
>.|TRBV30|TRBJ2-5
AWSPGGQGETQY
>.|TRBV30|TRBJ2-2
AGPRGSGNTGELF
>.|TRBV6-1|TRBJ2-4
ASSAGEGVIQY
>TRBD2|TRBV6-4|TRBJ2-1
ASSRTSGSDEQF
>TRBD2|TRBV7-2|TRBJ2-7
TSSLRSSGTLGY
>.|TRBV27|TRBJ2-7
ASSSALGYEQY
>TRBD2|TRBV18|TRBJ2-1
ASSPTGLAVTTTMKQF
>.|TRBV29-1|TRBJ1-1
SASPGWGMNTEAF
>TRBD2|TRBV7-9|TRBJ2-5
TSSLAGGEETQY
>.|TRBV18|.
ASSGMAGRYEQY
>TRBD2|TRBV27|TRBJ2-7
ASRPGGYYEQY
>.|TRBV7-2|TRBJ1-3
ASSWDGFSGNTIY